Shown below are 8 T cell receptor beta chains from a single sample sequenced in a study of cytomegalovirus exposure and HLA in healthy donors. Vbeta (60) and Jbeta (13) primers were used in the PCR. Sequencing used immunoSEQ multiplex PCR; TCRdb keeps in-frame clones, though not all of them. The sample records 150,000 to 200,000 clones, about three quarters being singletons. Sample: PBMCs. The receptors derive from a female donor in good health and CMV-seronegative.

The chain combines TRBV7-8 with TRBJ2-3; TRBD1 agrees at 7 bases. Germline CDR1 SGHVS, CDR2 FQNEAQ. The trim removed 4 bases at V and 4 bases at J, leaving 11 bases unmatched. The CDR3 is 16 amino acids. The DNA for the CDR3 is TGTGCCAGCAGCTCGCTGACAGGGAGAACAGCAGATACGCAGTATTTT. Translating it yields CASSSLTGRTADTQYF.

The chain recombines TRBV5-1 with TRBJ2-3; possibly TRBD1 for D (5 bases). Germline assignment: CDR1 SGHRS and CDR2 YFSETQ. The V and J ends lost 1 base and 2 bases respectively, with 11 bases between them. The CDR3 is 15 residues long. For the CDR3, the DNA is TGCGCCAGCAGCTTGAACGGACAAGTCACAGATACGCAGTATTTT. Its translation: CASSLNGQVTDTQYF.

This chain uses TRBV7-2 with TRBJ1-5, with TRBD1 identical over 7 bases. Germline CDR1 is SGHTA and CDR2 is FQGNSA. Trimming cost V 3 bases and J 6 bases; bases outside gene matches: 5. The CDR3 sequence is 14 residues long. CDR3 amino acids: CASSFDRVGQPQHF. DNA for the CDR3: TGTGCCAGCAGCTTCGACAGGGTGGGTCAGCCCCAGCATTTT.

This rearrangement joins TRBV5-1 to TRBJ2-7; TRBD2 aligns across 16 bases. The germline V gene encodes CDR1 SGHRS and CDR2 YFSETQ. This CDR3 spans 18 amino acids. The ends lost 6 bases at V and 5 bases at J; junction bases unmatched: 14. CDR3 coding DNA: TGCGCCAGCACTACCGGGACTAGCGGGAGGGCCGTTTTAAACGAGCAGTACTTC. It codes for CASTTGTSGRAVLNEQYF.

The rearrangement uses TRBV4-1 and TRBJ2-5, with 7 bases identical to TRBD1. The germline V gene encodes CDR1 MGHRA and CDR2 YSYEKL. The trim removed 3 bases at V and 5 bases at J, leaving 6 bases unmatched. CDR3 length: 14 residues. The CDR3 region has the DNA TGCGCCAGCAGCCACAGACAGGGTCGGGAGACCCAGTACTTC. It is translated as CASSHRQGRETQYF.

The table lists this clone with a few counts. V gene TRBV5-1 combines with J gene TRBJ1-1; 7 nucleotides line up with TRBD1. V gave up 0 bases and J gave up 3 bases; unmatched junction bases: 5. Per germline, CDR1 SGHRS and CDR2 YFSETQ. This CDR3 has 15 amino acids. This chain's CDR3 is CASSLEGRGDTEAFF. The CDR3 DNA reads as TGCGCCAGCAGCTTGGAGGGCAGGGGGGACACTGAAGCTTTCTTT.

V gene TRBV19 combines with J gene TRBJ1-4; D is undetermined. This CDR3 has 15 residues. Germline assignment: CDR1 LNHDA and CDR2 SQIVND (reference sequence). Trimming stripped 3 bases from V and 0 bases from J, with 8 bases between. CDR3: CASSIMASTNEKLFF. The DNA for the CDR3 is TGTGCCAGTAGTATTATGGCCTCAACTAATGAAAAACTGTTTTTT.

The gene calls are TRBV28 and TRBJ2-2; 9 positions agree with TRBD2. Looked up from germline, CDR1 is MDHEN and CDR2 is SYDVKM. Trimming at V came to 2 bases and at J to 4 bases, leaving 8 bases not matched to a gene. The length of the CDR3 is 17 residues. The CDR3 loop reads CASSLVAGGESTGELFF. As DNA, the CDR3 is TGTGCCAGCAGTTTAGTGGCGGGAGGGGAGAGCACCGGGGAGCTGTTTTTT.